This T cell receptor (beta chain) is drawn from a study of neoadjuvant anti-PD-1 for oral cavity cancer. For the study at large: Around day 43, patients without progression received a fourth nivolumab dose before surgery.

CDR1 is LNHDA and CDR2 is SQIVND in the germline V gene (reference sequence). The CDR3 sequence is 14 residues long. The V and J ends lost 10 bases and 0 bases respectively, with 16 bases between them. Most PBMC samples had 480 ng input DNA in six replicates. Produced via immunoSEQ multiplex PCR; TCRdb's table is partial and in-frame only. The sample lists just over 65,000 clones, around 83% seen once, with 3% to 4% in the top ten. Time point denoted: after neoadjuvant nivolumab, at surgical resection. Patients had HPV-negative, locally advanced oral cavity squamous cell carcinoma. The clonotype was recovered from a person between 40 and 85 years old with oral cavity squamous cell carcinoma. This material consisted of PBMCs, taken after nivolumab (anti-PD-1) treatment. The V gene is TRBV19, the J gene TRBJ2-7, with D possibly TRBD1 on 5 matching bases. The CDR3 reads CATSRGKSSYEQYF. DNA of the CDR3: TGTGCCACCTCAAGGGGCAAGAGCTCCTACGAGCAGTACTTC. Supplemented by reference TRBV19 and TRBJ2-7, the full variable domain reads DGGITQSPKYLFRKEGQNVTLSCEQNLNHDAMYWYRQDPGQGLRLIYYSQIVNDFQKGDIAEGYSVSREKKESFPLTVTSAQKNPTAFYLCATSRGKSSYEQYFGPGTRLTVT.